This T cell receptor (beta chain) was observed in a study of blood T cell repertoires in COVID-19 (TCRdb year 2020). With respect to the entire study: Samples covering the acute and convalescent phases of COVID-19 were provided by collaborators in the United States, Italy and Spain. Samples were obtained from the ongoing ImmuneRACE study (first 160 participants) and from over a thousand subjects provided by 6 global collaborators. Where available, HLA class I and class II types were obtained from metadata supplied by the sample provider rather than from assay-based typing. The repertoires were made available in a free public database intended to serve as a resource for research on the immune response to SARS-CoV-2. Deeply sampled blood TCRbeta repertoires from subjects exposed to, actively infected with, or recovered from COVID-19 were included in the dataset. The prospective study material was composed of cDNA or gDNA derived from T cells, B-cell-depleted T cells, or PBMCs. Sample metadata almost always included a de-identified subject ID, COVID-19 status, age in years and sex. What the work shows at the level of the full study, not this receptor alone: The quantity of clinical and demographic metadata differed by source and by participant and was supplied without curation.

Comments on this clone: It has no known antigen specificity. No base qualities exist here, and no much larger clone lies one base off it.

CDR1 and CDR2, per the germline V gene, are LGHNA and YSLEER. CDR3 length: 15 amino acids, cysteine to phenylalanine. Just the 45-base CDR3 DNA is kept, in frame starting at base 1. V is pruned by 3 bases and J by 1 base, leaving 5 bases of the junction without a gene match. The immunoSEQ Assay, a bias-controlled multiplex PCR, was used to amplify TCRbeta CDR3 regions from genomic DNA. The authors' pipeline ran thus. Within the assay, amplification of reference gene primers was used to estimate how many nucleated cells each sample contained. To quantify the absolute abundance of each unique TCRbeta CDR3 rearrangement, sequence reads were collapsed and filtered. Productive Simpson clonality was computed per sample as the square root of Simpson's diversity index over productive rearrangements. TCRdb carries this immuneACCESS record with in-frame sequences only. Its versions omit some clonotypes, under half of them owing to an unresolved V gene in the studies checked, with the rest unexplained. V, J and clone size are taken as reported in that table, and D and trimming were inferred from the DNA itself. For this sample the table gives hundreds of thousands of clones, of which nearly 90% were detected only once. Approximately 2.1% of the sample goes to the ten largest clones.

Another Seattle source contributed samples from volunteer blood donors who had recovered from COVID-19. Whole blood was collected in K2EDTA tubes by collaborating institutions according to the institutions' own protocols. For TCRbeta analysis, collaborators shipped samples in one of three forms: frozen whole blood, isolated PBMCs, or DNA extracted from either of those sample types. This sequence originates from a woman between 40 and 55 years old who had recovered from COVID-19. Material: peripheral blood. The chain is assembled from TRBV4-3 and TRBJ2-7; 8 middle bases align to TRBD1. The sequence in DNA is TGCGCCAGCAGCCACGGCGGACAGGGTTCCTACGAGCAGTACTTC. Protein translation: CASSHGGQGSYEQYF.